These 25 T cell receptor beta chains share one sample of origin, sequenced in a study of shared clonotypes between healthy human individuals. Measured with immunoSEQ multiplex PCR; TCRdb has only the in-frame clones, and not every one. The sample records 2 million to 2.5 million clones, approximately 90% being singletons. The sequenced sample consisted of naive CD4+ T cells from PBMCs. The sample's subset: CD45RA+ positively selected. The receptors shown here come from a man between 18 and 35 years old in good health. Some clones in this sample may be carry-over from other donors' samples.

This sequence joins TRBV9 and TRBJ1-3; D unclear. Germline V gene data show CDR1 as SGDLS and CDR2 as YYNGEE. V lost 1 base to trimming and J lost 3 bases, with 14 bases between them. The CDR3 is 16 amino acids. The CDR3 DNA is TGTGCCAGCAGCGTATCGCCACCCGGTGTTGGAAACACCATATATTTT. Encoded protein: CASSVSPPGVGNTIYF.

This clone was recorded a few times. This chain joins TRBV7-3 and TRBJ1-1, with no clear D. The ends were cut back, 6 bases at V and 1 base at J, with 9 bases in the middle. Germline V CDR1 and CDR2: SGHTA, FQGTGA. This CDR3 has 13 residues. The CDR3 coding sequence is TGTGCCAGCAGACGAGCCCCGAACACTGAAGCTTTCTTT. Residues: CASRRAPNTEAFF.

The rearrangement links TRBV19 to TRBJ1-2; D is ambiguous. Germline loops: CDR1 LNHDA, CDR2 SQIVND (reference sequence). The CDR3 has 15 residues. The V and J ends lost 7 bases and 1 base respectively, with 16 bases between them. This chain's CDR3 is CASTPQQTHNYGYTF. The CDR3 bases are TGTGCCAGTACCCCCCAGCAGACTCATAACTATGGCTACACCTTC.

This clone has more than one count but fewer than ten. Other DNA variants within this sample encode the same CDR3. This sequence joins TRBV28 and TRBJ1-2; no definite D call. This CDR3 is built from 12 residues. Germline CDR1 is MDHEN and CDR2 is SYDVKM. V was clipped by 4 bases and J by 5 bases, with 8 bases between them. CDR3 amino acids: CASSSTDYGYTF. The CDR3 coding sequence is TGTGCCAGCAGTTCCACGGATTATGGCTACACCTTC.

This chain connects TRBV9 to TRBJ1-2; a weak D match, TRBD1 (5 bases). V was clipped by 4 bases and J by 2 bases, with 12 bases between them. The CDR3 sequence is 14 residues long. The germline gives CDR1 SGDLS, CDR2 YYNGEE. CDR3 in DNA: TGTGCCAGCAGCTTAATGACAGCGAACTATGGCTACACCTTC. This encodes CASSLMTANYGYTF.

The genes are TRBV7-2 and TRBJ1-1, with D possibly being TRBD1 (5 bases). V lost 5 bases to trimming and J lost 0 bases, with 13 bases between them. Looked up from germline, CDR1 is SGHTA and CDR2 is FQGNSA. The CDR3 contains 15 residues. In DNA form, the CDR3 reads TGTGCCAGCAGCAAAAACAGGATCATGAACACTGAAGCTTTCTTT. The encoded protein is CASSKNRIMNTEAFF. The entire variable domain, with the rest obtained from reference TRBV7-2 and TRBJ1-1, is as follows: GAGVSQSPSNKVTEKGKDVELRCDPISGHTALYWYRQSLGQGLEFLIYFQGNSAPDKSGLPSDRFSAERTGGSVSTLTIQRTQQEDSAVYLCASSKNRIMNTEAFFGQGTRLTVV.

Points on this clone: Other DNA sequences in the sample encode the same CDR3. J is TRBJ1-5 and V is TRBV28; TRBD1 aligns across 10 bases. After removal of 4 bases from V and 3 bases from J, the junction contained 3 bases not matched to a gene. Looked up from germline, CDR1 is MDHEN and CDR2 is SYDVKM. The CDR3 extends over 15 amino acids. CDR3 in DNA: TGTGCCAGCAGTTCGGGGACAGGGGTCAATCAGCCCCAGCATTTT. Its translation: CASSSGTGVNQPQHF.

V and J are TRBV11-2 and TRBJ2-7, with 12 bases aligning to TRBD2. The germline gives CDR1 SGHAT, CDR2 FQNNGV. The V gene end was trimmed by 1 base and the J gene end by 2 bases; junction bases not matched to a gene: 6. This CDR3 has 17 residues. CDR3 sequence: CASSLGVGLAGTYEQYF. CDR3 nucleotide sequence: TGTGCCAGCAGCTTAGGCGTAGGACTAGCGGGAACCTACGAGCAGTACTTC. The full variable domain, with the rest looked up from reference TRBV11-2 and TRBJ2-7, is EAGVAQSPRYKIIEKRQSVAFWCNPISGHATLYWYQQILGQGPKLLIQFQNNGVVDDSQLPKDRFSAERLKGVDSTLKIQPAKLEDSAVYLCASSLGVGLAGTYEQYFGPGTRLTVT.

About this clone itself: Other DNA variants within this sample encode the same CDR3. This chain links TRBV7-6 with TRBJ2-1; TRBD1 matches 7 bases. Germline CDR1 reads SGHVS; CDR2 reads FNYEAQ. J was trimmed by 0 bases and V by 1 base; bases with no gene match: 0. The CDR3 consists of 15 residues. The DNA for the CDR3 is TGTGCCAGCAGCTTAGGACAGGGCTCCTACAATGAGCAGTTCTTC. Protein product: CASSLGQGSYNEQFF.

The V call is TRBV5-1, the J call TRBJ2-7, with D possibly being TRBD2 (5 bases). The CDR3 is made up of 14 amino acids. V was trimmed by 0 bases and J by 5 bases, leaving 12 bases between them. Germline CDR1 SGHRS, CDR2 YFSETQ. The CDR3 coding sequence is TGCGCCAGCAGCTTGGGGGGAGCCTCAGACGAGCAGTACTTC. Protein product: CASSLGGASDEQYF.

V usage is TRBV6-6 and J usage is TRBJ2-7; D possibly corresponds to TRBD1 (6 bases). V was clipped by 4 bases and J by 2 bases, with 12 bases between them. The CDR3 sequence is 14 residues long. The V gene's germline CDR1 is MNHNY and CDR2 SVGAGI (reference sequence). CDR3 coding DNA: TGTGCCAGCAGTTTCCGAGGGGGTCCCTACGAGCAGTACTTC. Its translation is CASSFRGGPYEQYF.

This clone occurred once. The genes are TRBV18 and TRBJ1-4; a weak D match, TRBD1 (5 bases). The germline CDR1 and CDR2 sequences are KGHSH and LQKENI. V was trimmed by 0 bases and J by 4 bases, leaving 18 bases between them. The CDR3 extends over 18 amino acids. CDR3 DNA: TGTGCCAGCTCACCACCCCGAGGGACCTCGAGGGTTAATGAAAAACTGTTTTTT. Encoded protein: CASSPPRGTSRVNEKLFF.

The rearrangement links TRBV5-8 to TRBJ1-4; TRBD1 is a possible D gene (5 bases). The CDR3 contains 16 residues. Looked up from germline, CDR1 is SGHTS and CDR2 is YDEGEE. Trimming stripped 0 bases from V and 7 bases from J, with 16 bases between. The DNA for the CDR3 is TGTGCCAGCAGCTTGGAGGGGCCCCCGGAGGGTGAAAAACTGTTTTTT. This gives the protein CASSLEGPPEGEKLFF.

The chain recombines TRBV5-4 with TRBJ2-5; 9 bases line up with TRBD1. The CDR3 loop spans 15 amino acids. Trimming took 4 bases from V and 4 from J; bases not matched to a gene: 8. The germline gives CDR1 SGHNT, CDR2 YYREEE (reference sequence). The CDR3 protein is CASSGKGQGVETQYF. Written as DNA, the CDR3 is TGTGCCAGCAGCGGCAAGGGACAGGGAGTAGAGACCCAGTACTTC. Full variable domain (rest looked up from reference TRBV5-4 and TRBJ2-5): ETGVTQSPTHLIKTRGQQVTLRCSSQSGHNTVSWYQQALGQGPQFIFQYYREEENGRGNFPPRFSGLQFPNYSSELNVNALELDDSALYLCASSGKGQGVETQYFGPGTRLLVL.

This clone was detected only a few times. The chain has TRBV13 and TRBJ1-5; 7 bases match TRBD1. CDR3 length equals 14 residues. The V gene's germline CDR1 is PRHDT and CDR2 FYEKMQ (reference sequence). The J segment lost 2 bases and the V segment lost 5 bases, leaving 3 bases of the junction unmatched. The CDR3 coding sequence is TGTGCCAGCAGCCAAGGGGGCGGCAATCAGCCCCAGCATTTT. It codes for CASSQGGGNQPQHF. The variable domain in full, with the rest retrieved from reference TRBV13 and TRBJ1-5, is AAGVIQSPRHLIKEKRETATLKCYPIPRHDTVYWYQQGPGQDPQFLISFYEKMQSDKGSIPDRFSAQQFSDYHSELNMSSLELGDSALYFCASSQGGGNQPQHFGDGTRLSIL.

The V and J genes are TRBV7-8 and TRBJ1-5; D is ambiguous. The CDR3 has 13 amino acids. Between the trimmed V and J ends, which lost 5 bases and 4 bases, there was a span of 9 bases. Germline CDR1 is SGHVS and CDR2 is FQNEAQ. The CDR3: CASSASGNQPQHF. The CDR3 DNA is TGTGCCAGCAGCGCAAGCGGGAATCAGCCCCAGCATTTT. Complete variable domain (other parts from reference TRBV7-8 and TRBJ1-5): GAGVSQSPRYKVAKRGQDVALRCDPISGHVSLFWYQQALGQGPEFLTYFQNEAQLDKSGLPSDRFFAERPEGSVSTLKIQRTQQEDSAVYLCASSASGNQPQHFGDGTRLSIL.

The rearrangement joins TRBV9 to TRBJ1-5, with D perhaps TRBD1 (5 bases). The CDR3 loop spans 14 amino acids. Trimming shortened V by 3 bases and J by 7 bases, and 14 bases separated the two germline ends. The V gene's germline CDR1 is SGDLS and CDR2 YYNGEE. The CDR3 spells CASSGVGWGQPQHF. The CDR3 nucleotides read TGTGCCAGCAGCGGGGTGGGATGGGGCCAGCCCCAGCATTTT.

The chain couples TRBV29-1 to TRBJ2-3; D could derive from TRBD1 or TRBD2 (5 bases each). The CDR3 is 15 residues long. Germline CDR1 SQVTM, CDR2 ANQGSEA. Trimming shortened V by 8 bases and J by 4 bases, and 22 bases separated the two germline ends. The CDR3 loop reads CSFTGAPDIADTQYF. CDR3 nucleotides: TGCAGCTTTACCGGGGCGCCCGATATAGCAGATACGCAGTATTTT.

This clone came up once. The chain uses TRBV2 and TRBJ2-1; 14 positions agree with TRBD2. Trimming removed 6 bases from V and 10 bases from J; junction bases left unmatched: 5. Germline values: CDR1 SNHLY, CDR2 FYNNEI. The CDR3 totals 14 residues. For the CDR3, the DNA is TGTGCCAGCAGATCGGGACTAGCGGGAGTGGAGCAGTTCTTC. Encoded protein: CASRSGLAGVEQFF. Full variable domain (remainder filled in from reference TRBV2 and TRBJ2-1): EPEVTQTPSHQVTQMGQEVILRCVPISNHLYFYWYRQILGQKVEFLVSFYNNEISEKSEIFDDQFSVERPDGSNFTLKIRSTKLEDSAMYFCASRSGLAGVEQFFGPGTRLTVL.

Written as DNA, the CDR3 is TGTGCCAGCACCATCCCTCCTAGGGGGGGAGCTAATGAAAAACTGTTTTTT. This codes for CASTIPPRGGANEKLFF. J is TRBJ1-4 and V is TRBV28, with D perhaps matching TRBD1 (6 bases). With 7 bases removed from V and 3 bases from J, the gap between germline ends came to 21 bases. The CDR3 has 17 residues. Germline-derived CDR1 and CDR2 are MDHEN and SYDVKM.

This chain uses TRBV27 with TRBJ2-2; unclear D gene. Germline V gene lookup returns CDR1 MNHEY and CDR2 SMNVEV (reference sequence). The V end lost 2 bases, the J end lost 6 bases, and 10 bases lay between the germline ends. CDR3 size: 14 residues. CDR3 sequence reads: CASSLRWGAGELFF. The CDR3 bases are TGTGCCAGCAGTTTAAGGTGGGGTGCCGGGGAGCTGTTTTTT.

The rearrangement joins TRBV7-9 to TRBJ1-1; 9 positions match TRBD1. The CDR3 spans 16 residues. Germline V gene sequence: CDR1 SEHNR, CDR2 FQNEAQ (reference sequence). The J segment lost 3 bases and the V segment lost 5 bases, leaving 10 bases of the junction unmatched. For the CDR3, the DNA is TGTGCCAGCAGCCCCGGGACAGGGAGGCTCCACACTGAAGCTTTCTTT. Its protein is CASSPGTGRLHTEAFF. The variable domain in full, with the rest retrieved from reference TRBV7-9 and TRBJ1-1, is DTGVSQNPRHKITKRGQNVTFRCDPISEHNRLYWYRQTLGQGPEFLTYFQNEAQLEKSRLLSDRFSAERPKGSFSTLEIQRTEQGDSAMYLCASSPGTGRLHTEAFFGQGTRLTVV.

This chain connects TRBV18 to TRBJ2-5; unclear D gene. The germline CDR1 and CDR2 sequences are KGHSH and LQKENI. Trimming shortened V by 3 bases and J by 5 bases, and 10 bases separated the two germline ends. This CDR3 has 13 residues. CDR3: CASSPRPRETQYF. The CDR3 nucleotides are TGTGCCAGCTCACCTCGGCCCCGGGAGACCCAGTACTTC.

This chain links TRBV6-5 with TRBJ1-2, with a weak D call TRBD1 (5 bases). Trimming pared 8 bases from V and 0 bases from J, leaving 16 bases between. CDR1 and CDR2 from the germline V gene are MNHEY and SVGAGI. This CDR3 spans 15 amino acids. The CDR3 bases are TGTGCCAGCGGGGTCGGGACCCCCGCTAACTATGGCTACACCTTC. Its translation is CASGVGTPANYGYTF.

This clone appeared a single time. The chain couples TRBV5-1 to TRBJ2-2; 10 bases match TRBD1. CDR3 size: 17 residues. V gave up 4 bases and J gave up 3 bases; unmatched junction bases: 9. Germline V CDR1 and CDR2: SGHRS, YFSETQ. The CDR3 nucleotides read TGCGCCAGCAGCCGAAGACAGGGGGCTTTGGACACCGGGGAGCTGTTTTTT. This translates into CASSRRQGALDTGELFF.